This TCR beta chain is from a study of T-cell reconstitution after alpha-beta-depleted transplantation in children (dated by TCRdb to between 2015 and 2016). Background for the entire study: T-cell immune reconstitution after TCRalphabeta/CD19-depleted allogeneic hematopoietic cell transplantation in children was quantitatively tracked in the study by means of TCR repertoire profiling.

The method behind the library was PCR. Instrument on record: Illumina HiSeq 2500. TCR libraries were prepared with molecular barcoding, using unique molecular identifiers to normalize TCRbeta repertoire quantification. TCRdb reanalyzed the raw reads on its own, using fastp at Q25 for trimming and MiXCR for clone calling, and kept in-frame beta chains. CDR3 protein duplicates are merged, each entry listing the most common genes and DNA. The sample table contains some 460,000 distinct CDR3 sequences; only one count was recorded for roughly 17% of them. 29% of the sample is in the top ten clones. Overall results and qualifications from the work: The apparently early alphabetaT-cell count recovery about two months after transplant was reportedly dependent on only several hundred rapidly expanded clones derived from non-depleted graft cells. Hyperexpanded clone frequencies declined over subsequent months; after one year, T-cell counts and TCRbeta diversity were mostly attributed to newly produced T cells. In some patients, the high TCRbeta diversity seen at day 60 was put down to recipient T cells and intrathymic progenitors that had survived conditioning.

The sample's treatment or condition, from its label and the paper: allogeneic hematopoietic cell transplantation with graft depleted of TCRalphabeta T cells and CD19 B cells. Transplant recipients were children who received TCRalphabeta/CD19-depleted allogeneic hematopoietic cell grafts. The V and J ends are trimmed by 3 bases and 5 bases, leaving 15 bases between them. CDR1 and CDR2 (SGHVS, FQNEAQ) derive from the germline V gene. The CDR3 runs 15 residues from the cysteine to the phenylalanine. Just CDR3 DNA is preserved here, 45 bases in frame from base 1. This clonotype was counted only a few times. Its antigen is still unknown. Base qualities are missing; no much larger clone stands one base away.

The sample here was PBMCs, mostly from graft donor cells, taken 360 days after TCRalphabeta/CD19-depleted stem cell transplant. Recombination linked TRBV7-8 to TRBJ2-3, with a tentative D gene TRBD1 over 5 matching bases. The origin of this receptor is a boy younger than two who had a stem cell transplant for Wiskott-Aldrich syndrome, so the T cells may come from the graft donor. The CDR3 loop reads CASSLWKQALDTQYF. The DNA sequence is TGTGCCAGCAGCTTGTGGAAACAGGCGTTAGATACGCAGTATTTT.